The T cell receptor beta chain described here comes from a study of control samples from healthy donors and cancer patients. Repertoires were generated with immunoSEQ multiplex PCR, while TCRdb's copy carries only in-frame clones and drops some. The sample lists around 63,000 clones, about 87% occurring once. Sample: PBMCs. The TCR sequence derives from a woman aged 50 to 60 with head and neck cancer.

CDR3 region: CASSYSANYGYTF. The CDR3 DNA follows: TGTGCCAGCAGTTACTCGGCCAACTATGGCTACACCTTC. The rearrangement links TRBV6-5 to TRBJ1-2; D not certain. The CDR3 loop spans 13 amino acids. Germline loops: CDR1 MNHEY, CDR2 SVGAGI. V was cut by 0 bases and J by 2 bases, with 4 bases left in between.